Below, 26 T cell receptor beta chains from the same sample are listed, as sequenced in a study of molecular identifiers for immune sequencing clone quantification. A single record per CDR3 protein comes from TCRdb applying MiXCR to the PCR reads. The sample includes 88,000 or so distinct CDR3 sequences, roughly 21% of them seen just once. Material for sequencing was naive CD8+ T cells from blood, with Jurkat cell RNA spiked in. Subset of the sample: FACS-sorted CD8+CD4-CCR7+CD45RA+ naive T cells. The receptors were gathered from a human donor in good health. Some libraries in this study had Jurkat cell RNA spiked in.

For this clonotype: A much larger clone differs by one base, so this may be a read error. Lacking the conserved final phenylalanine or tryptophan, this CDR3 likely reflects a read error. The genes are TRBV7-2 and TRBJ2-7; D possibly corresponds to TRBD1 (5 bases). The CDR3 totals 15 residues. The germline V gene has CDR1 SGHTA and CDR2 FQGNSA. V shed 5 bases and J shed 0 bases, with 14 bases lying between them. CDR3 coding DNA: TGTGCCAGCAGCCTGGGGCTCGAGCACTCCTACGAGCAGTACCTC. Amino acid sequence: CASSLGLEHSYEQYL.

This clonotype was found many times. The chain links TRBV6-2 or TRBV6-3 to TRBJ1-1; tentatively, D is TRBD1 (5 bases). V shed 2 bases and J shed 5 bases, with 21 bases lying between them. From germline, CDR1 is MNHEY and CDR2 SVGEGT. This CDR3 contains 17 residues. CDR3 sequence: CASSYKRDSLLETEAFF. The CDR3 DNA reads TGTGCCAGCAGTTACAAAAGGGACTCCCTGCTGGAGACTGAAGCTTTCTTT.

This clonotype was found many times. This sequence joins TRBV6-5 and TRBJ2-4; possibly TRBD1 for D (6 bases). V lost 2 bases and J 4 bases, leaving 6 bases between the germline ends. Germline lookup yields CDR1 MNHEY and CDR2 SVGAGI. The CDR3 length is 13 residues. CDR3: CASSYTGKNIQYF. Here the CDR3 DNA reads TGTGCCAGCAGTTACACAGGGAAAAACATTCAGTACTTC.

Here the CDR3 reads CAISEVTGAISGAGVLTF. The CDR3 DNA follows: TGTGCCATCAGTGAGGTGACAGGGGCTATCTCCGGAGCCGGCGTCCTGACTTTC. The chain joins TRBV10-3 to TRBJ2-6; 8 positions agree with TRBD1. Looked up from germline, CDR1 is ENHRY and CDR2 is SYGVKD. The CDR3 length is 18 residues. V was clipped by 2 bases and J by 12 bases; unmatched bases: 18.

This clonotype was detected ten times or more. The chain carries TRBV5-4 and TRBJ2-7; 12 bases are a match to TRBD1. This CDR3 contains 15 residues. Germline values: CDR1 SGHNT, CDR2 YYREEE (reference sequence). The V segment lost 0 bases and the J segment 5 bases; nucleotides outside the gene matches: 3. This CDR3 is CASSLVGQGAHEQYF. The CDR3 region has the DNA TGTGCCAGCAGCTTGGTGGGACAGGGGGCCCACGAGCAGTACTTC.

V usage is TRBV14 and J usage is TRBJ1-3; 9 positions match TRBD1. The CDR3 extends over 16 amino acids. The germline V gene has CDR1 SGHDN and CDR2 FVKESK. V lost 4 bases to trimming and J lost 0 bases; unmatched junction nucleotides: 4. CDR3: CASSRDRVSSGNTIYF. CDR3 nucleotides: TGTGCCAGCAGCCGGGACAGGGTGAGCTCTGGAAACACCATATATTTT.

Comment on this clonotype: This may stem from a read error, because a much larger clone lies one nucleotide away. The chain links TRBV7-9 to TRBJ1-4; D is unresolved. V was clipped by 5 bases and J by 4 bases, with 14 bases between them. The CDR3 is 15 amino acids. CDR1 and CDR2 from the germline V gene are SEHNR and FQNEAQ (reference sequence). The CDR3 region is CASSLGPVSNEKLFF. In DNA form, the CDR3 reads TGTGCCAGCAGCCTAGGGCCAGTTAGTAATGAAAAACTGTTTTTT.

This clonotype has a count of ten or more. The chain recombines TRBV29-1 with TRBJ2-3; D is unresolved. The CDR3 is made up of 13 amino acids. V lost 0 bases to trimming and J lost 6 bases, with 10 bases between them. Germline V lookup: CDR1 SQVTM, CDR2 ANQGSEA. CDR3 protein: CSVEDINSDTQYF. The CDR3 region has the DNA TGCAGCGTTGAAGATATAAATTCGGATACGCAGTATTTT.

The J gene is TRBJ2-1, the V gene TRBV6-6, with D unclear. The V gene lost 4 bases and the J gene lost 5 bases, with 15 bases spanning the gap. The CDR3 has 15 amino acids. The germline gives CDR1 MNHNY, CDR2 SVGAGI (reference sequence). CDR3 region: CASSCIPTLDNEQFF. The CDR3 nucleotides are TGTGCCAGCAGTTGTATTCCAACTCTAGACAATGAGCAGTTCTTC.

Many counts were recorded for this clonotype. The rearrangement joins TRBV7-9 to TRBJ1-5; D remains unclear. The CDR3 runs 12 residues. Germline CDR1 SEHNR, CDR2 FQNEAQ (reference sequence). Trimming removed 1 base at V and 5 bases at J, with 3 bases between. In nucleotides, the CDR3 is TGTGCCAGCAGCTTAGTGGATCAGCCCCAGCATTTT. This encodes CASSLVDQPQHF. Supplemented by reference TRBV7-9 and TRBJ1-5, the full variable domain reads DTGVSQNPRHKITKRGQNVTFRCDPISEHNRLYWYRQTLGQGPEFLTYFQNEAQLEKSRLLSDRFSAERPKGSFSTLEIQRTEQGDSAMYLCASSLVDQPQHFGDGTRLSIL.

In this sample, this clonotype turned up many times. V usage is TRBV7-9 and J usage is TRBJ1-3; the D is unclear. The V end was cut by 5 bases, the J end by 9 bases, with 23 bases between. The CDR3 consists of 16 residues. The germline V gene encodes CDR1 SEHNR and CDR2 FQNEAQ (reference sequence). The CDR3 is CASSPPLSDGESTIYF. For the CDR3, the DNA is TGTGCCAGCAGCCCTCCTCTATCGGACGGGGAAAGCACCATATATTTT.

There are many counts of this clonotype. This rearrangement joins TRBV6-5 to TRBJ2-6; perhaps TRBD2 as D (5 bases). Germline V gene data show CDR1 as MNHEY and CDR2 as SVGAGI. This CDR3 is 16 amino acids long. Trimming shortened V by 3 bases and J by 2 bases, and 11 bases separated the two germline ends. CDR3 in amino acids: CASSYNGDPGANVLTF. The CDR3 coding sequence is TGTGCCAGCAGTTATAACGGGGATCCTGGGGCCAACGTCCTGACTTTC.

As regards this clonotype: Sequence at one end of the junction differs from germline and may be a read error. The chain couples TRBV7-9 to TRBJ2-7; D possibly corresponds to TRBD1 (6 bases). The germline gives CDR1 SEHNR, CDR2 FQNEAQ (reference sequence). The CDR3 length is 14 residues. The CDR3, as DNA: TGTGCCAGCAGCTTAGCCGTGGCAGGGGTCGAGCAGCACTTC. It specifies CASSLAVAGVEQHF.

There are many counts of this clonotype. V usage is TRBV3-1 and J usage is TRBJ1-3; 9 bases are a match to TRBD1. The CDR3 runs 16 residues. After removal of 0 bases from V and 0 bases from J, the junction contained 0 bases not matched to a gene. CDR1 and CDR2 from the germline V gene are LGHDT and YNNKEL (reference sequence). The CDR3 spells CASSQETGGSGNTIYF. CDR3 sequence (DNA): TGTGCCAGCAGCCAAGAGACAGGGGGCTCTGGAAACACCATATATTTT.

The CDR3 nucleotides read TGTGCCAGCATCAGGGGTGAGACCCAGTACTTC. This codes for CASIRGETQYF. V and J are TRBV3-2 and TRBJ2-5; the D call TRBD1 from the table was never checked on the DNA. TRBV3-2 is marked as a pseudogene. The CDR3 is made up of 11 amino acids.

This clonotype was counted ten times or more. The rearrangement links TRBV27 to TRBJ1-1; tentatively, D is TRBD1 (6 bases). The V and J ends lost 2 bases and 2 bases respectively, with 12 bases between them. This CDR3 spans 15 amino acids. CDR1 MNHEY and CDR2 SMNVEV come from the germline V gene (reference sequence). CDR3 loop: CASSLVGGHNTEAFF. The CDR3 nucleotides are TGTGCCAGCAGTTTAGTGGGGGGCCATAACACTGAAGCTTTCTTT.

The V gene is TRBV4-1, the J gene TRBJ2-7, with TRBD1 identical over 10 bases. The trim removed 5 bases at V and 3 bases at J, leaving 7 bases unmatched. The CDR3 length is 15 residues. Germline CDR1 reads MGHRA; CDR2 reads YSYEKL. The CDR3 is CASSSGTGEGYEQYF. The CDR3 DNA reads TGCGCCAGCAGCTCCGGGACAGGGGAGGGCTACGAGCAGTACTTC.

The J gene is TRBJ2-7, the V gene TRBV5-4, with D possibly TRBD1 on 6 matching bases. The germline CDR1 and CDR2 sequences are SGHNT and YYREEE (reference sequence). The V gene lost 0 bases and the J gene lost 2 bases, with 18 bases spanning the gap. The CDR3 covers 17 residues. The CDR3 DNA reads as TGTGCCAGCAGCTTGGGTTCTATACCGGGACAACCCTACGAGCAGTACTTC. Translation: CASSLGSIPGQPYEQYF.

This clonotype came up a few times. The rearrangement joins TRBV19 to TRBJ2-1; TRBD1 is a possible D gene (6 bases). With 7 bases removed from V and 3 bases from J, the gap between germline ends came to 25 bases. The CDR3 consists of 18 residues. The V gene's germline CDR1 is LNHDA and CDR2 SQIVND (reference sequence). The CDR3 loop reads CASTPGDPVRSNYNEQFF. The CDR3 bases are TGTGCCAGTACCCCAGGGGACCCGGTCCGCTCTAACTACAATGAGCAGTTCTTC. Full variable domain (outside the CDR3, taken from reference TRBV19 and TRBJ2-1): DGGITQSPKYLFRKEGQNVTLSCEQNLNHDAMYWYRQDPGQGLRLIYYSQIVNDFQKGDIAEGYSVSREKKESFPLTVTSAQKNPTAFYLCASTPGDPVRSNYNEQFFGPGTRLTVL.

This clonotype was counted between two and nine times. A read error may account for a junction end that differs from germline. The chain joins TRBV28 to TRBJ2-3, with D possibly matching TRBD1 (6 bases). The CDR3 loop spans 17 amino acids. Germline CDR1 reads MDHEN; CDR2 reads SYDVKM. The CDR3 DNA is TGTGCCGGCAGTCTTCAGGGGCGGCTAGAAGCGGCAGATACGCAGTATTTT. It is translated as CAGSLQGRLEAADTQYF.

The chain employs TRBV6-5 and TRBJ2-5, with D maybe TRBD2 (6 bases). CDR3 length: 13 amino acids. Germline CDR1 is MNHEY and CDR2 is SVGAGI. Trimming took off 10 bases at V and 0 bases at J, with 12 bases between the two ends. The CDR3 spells CANCRGNQETQYF. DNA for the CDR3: TGTGCCAACTGCCGGGGGAACCAAGAGACCCAGTACTTC.

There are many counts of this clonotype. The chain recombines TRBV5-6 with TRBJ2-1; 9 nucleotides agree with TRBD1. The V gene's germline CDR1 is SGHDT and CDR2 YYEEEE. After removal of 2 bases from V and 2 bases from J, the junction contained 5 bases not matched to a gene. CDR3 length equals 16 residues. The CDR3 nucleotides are TGTGCCAGCAGCTTAAACCGGGACAGGGCCTACAATGAGCAGTTCTTC. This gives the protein CASSLNRDRAYNEQFF.

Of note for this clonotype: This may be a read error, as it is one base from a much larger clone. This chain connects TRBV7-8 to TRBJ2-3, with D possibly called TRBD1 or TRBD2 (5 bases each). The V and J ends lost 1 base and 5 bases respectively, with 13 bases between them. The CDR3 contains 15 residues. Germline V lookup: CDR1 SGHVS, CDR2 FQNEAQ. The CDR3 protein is CASSLVVGVGDTQYF. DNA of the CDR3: TGTGCCAGCAGCTTAGTAGTGGGGGTGGGAGATACGCAGTATTTT.

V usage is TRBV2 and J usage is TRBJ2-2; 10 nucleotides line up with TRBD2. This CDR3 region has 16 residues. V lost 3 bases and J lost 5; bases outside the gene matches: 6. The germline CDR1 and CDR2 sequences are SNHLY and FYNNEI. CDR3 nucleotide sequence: TGTGCCAGCAGTGATCTAGCGGGAGTACGAACCGGGGAGCTGTTTTTT. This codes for CASSDLAGVRTGELFF.

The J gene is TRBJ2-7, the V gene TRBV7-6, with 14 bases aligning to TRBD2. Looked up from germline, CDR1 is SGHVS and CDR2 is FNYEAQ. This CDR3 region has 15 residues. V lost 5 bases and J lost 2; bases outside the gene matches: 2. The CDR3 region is CASSKGLAGAYEQYF. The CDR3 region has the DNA TGTGCCAGCAGCAAGGGACTAGCGGGAGCCTACGAGCAGTACTTC.

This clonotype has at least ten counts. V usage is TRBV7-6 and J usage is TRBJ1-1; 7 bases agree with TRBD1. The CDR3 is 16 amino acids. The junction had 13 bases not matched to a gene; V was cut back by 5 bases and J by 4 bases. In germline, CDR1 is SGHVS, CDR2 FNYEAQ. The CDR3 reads CASSPGTDHPSTEAFF. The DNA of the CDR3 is TGTGCCAGCAGCCCTGGGACAGATCACCCCTCCACTGAAGCTTTCTTT.